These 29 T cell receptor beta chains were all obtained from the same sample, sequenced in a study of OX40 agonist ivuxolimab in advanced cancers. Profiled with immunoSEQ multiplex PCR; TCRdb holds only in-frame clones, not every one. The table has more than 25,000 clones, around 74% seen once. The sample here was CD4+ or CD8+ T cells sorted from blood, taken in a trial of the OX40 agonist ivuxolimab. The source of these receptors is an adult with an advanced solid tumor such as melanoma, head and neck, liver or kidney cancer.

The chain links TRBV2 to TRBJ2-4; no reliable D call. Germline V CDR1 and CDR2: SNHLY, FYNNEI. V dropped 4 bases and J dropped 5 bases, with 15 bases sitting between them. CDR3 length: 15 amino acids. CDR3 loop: CASSAKGLPENIQYF. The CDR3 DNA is TGTGCCAGCAGTGCAAAAGGGCTTCCGGAAAACATTCAGTACTTC.

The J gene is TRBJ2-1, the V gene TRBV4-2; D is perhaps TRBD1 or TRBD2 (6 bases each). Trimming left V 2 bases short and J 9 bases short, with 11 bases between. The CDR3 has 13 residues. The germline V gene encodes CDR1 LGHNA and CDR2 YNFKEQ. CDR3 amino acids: CASSQPGAGEQFF. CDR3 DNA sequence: TGTGCCAGCAGCCAACCGGGGGCGGGTGAGCAGTTCTTC.

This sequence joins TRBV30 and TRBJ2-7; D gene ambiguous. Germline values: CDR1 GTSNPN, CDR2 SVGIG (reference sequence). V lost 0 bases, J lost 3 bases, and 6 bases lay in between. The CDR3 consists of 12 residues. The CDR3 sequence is CAWSVDSYEQYF. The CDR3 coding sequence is TGTGCCTGGAGTGTAGATAGCTACGAGCAGTACTTC.

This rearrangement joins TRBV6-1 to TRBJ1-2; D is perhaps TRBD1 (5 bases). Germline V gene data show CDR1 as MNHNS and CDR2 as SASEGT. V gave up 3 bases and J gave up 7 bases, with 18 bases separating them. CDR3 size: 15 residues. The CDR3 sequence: CASSDLGPSPAGYTF. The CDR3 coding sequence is TGTGCCAGCAGTGACTTGGGACCGAGTCCAGCTGGCTACACCTTC.

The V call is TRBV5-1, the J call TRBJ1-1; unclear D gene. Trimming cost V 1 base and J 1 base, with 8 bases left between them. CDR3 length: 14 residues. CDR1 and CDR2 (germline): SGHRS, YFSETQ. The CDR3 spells CASSLILGNTEAFF. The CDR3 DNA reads TGCGCCAGCAGCTTGATATTGGGGAACACTGAAGCTTTCTTT.

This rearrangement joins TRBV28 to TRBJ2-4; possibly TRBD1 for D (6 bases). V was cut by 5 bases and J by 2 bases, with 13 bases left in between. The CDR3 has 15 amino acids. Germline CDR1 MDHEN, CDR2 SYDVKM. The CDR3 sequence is CASSLIQGTKNIQYF. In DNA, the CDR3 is TGTGCCAGCAGTCTTATACAGGGCACCAAAAACATTCAGTACTTC.

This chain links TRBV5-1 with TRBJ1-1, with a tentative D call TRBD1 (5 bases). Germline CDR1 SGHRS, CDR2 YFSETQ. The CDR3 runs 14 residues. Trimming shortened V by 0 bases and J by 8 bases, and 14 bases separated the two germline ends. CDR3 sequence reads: CASSLAQSGGEAFF. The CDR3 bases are TGCGCCAGCAGCTTGGCCCAATCGGGGGGAGAAGCTTTCTTT.

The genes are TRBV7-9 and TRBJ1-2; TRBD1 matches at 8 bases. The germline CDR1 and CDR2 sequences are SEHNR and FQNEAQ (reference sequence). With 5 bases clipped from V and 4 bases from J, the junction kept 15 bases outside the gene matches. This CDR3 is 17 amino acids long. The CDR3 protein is CASSQDQRTGSTYGYTF. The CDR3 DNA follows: TGTGCCAGCAGCCAAGATCAAAGGACAGGGAGTACCTATGGCTACACCTTC. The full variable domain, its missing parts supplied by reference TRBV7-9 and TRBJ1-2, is DTGVSQNPRHKITKRGQNVTFRCDPISEHNRLYWYRQTLGQGPEFLTYFQNEAQLEKSRLLSDRFSAERPKGSFSTLEIQRTEQGDSAMYLCASSQDQRTGSTYGYTFGSGTRLTVV.

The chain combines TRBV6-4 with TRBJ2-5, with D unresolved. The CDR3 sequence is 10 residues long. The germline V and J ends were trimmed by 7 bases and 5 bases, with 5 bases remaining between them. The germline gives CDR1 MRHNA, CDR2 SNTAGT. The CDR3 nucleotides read TGTGCCAGCAAGACTGAGACCCAGTACTTC. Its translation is CASKTETQYF.

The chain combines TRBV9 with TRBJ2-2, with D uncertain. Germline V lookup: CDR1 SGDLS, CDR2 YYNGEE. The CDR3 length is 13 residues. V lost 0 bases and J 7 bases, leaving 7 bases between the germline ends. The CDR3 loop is CASSVVFSGELFF. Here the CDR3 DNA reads TGTGCCAGCAGCGTAGTTTTTAGCGGGGAGCTGTTTTTT.

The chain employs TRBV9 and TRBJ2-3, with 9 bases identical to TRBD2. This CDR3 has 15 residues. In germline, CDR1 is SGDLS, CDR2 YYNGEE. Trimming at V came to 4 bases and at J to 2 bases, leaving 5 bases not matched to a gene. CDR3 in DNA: TGTGCCAGCAGCCCCGGGACTAGCCTCACAGATACGCAGTATTTT. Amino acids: CASSPGTSLTDTQYF.

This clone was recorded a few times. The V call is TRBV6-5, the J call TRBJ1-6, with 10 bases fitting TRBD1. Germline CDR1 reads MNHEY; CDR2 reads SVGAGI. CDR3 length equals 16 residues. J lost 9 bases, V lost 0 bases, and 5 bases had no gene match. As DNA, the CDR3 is TGTGCCAGCAGTTACTCGAGGGGACAGGGGTCTTCACCCCTCCACTTT. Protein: CASSYSRGQGSSPLHF.

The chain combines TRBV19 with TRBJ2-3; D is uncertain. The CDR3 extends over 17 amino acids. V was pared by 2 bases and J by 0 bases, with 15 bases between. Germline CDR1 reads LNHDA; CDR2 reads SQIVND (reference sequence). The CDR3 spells CASSIRFSGSSTDTQYF. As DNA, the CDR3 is TGTGCCAGTAGTATAAGGTTTTCCGGCAGCAGCACAGATACGCAGTATTTT.

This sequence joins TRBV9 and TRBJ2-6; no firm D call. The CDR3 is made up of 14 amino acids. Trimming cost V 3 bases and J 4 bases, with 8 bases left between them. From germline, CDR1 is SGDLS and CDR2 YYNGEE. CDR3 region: CASSGESGANVLTF. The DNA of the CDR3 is TGTGCCAGCAGCGGAGAATCCGGGGCCAACGTCCTGACTTTC. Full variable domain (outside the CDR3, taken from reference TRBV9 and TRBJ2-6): DSGVTQTPKHLITATGQRVTLRCSPRSGDLSVYWYQQSLDQGLQFLIQYYNGEERAKGNILERFSAQQFPDLHSELNLSSLELGDSALYFCASSGESGANVLTFGAGSRLTVL.

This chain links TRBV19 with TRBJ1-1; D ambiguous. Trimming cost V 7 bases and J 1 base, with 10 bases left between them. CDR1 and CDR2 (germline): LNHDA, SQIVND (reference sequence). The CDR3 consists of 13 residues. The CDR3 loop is CASIRNRNTEAFF. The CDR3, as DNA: TGTGCCAGTATCAGGAATAGGAACACTGAAGCTTTCTTT.

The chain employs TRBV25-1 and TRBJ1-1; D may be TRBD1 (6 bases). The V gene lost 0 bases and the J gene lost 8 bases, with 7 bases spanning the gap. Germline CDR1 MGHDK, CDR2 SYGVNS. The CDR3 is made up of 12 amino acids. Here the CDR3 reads CASSEYGGEAFF. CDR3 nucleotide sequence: TGTGCCAGCAGTGAATATGGGGGCGAAGCTTTCTTT.

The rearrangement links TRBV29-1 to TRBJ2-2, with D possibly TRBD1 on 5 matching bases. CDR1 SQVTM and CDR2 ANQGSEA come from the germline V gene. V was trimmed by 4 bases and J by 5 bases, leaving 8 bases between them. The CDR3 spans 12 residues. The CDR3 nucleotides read TGCAGCGTTGGGCCAGGGACCGGGGAGCTGTTTTTT. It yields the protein CSVGPGTGELFF.

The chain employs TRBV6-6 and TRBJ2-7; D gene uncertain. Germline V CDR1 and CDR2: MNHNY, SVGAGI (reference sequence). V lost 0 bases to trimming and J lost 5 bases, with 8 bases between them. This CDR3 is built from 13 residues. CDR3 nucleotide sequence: TGTGCCAGCAGTTACTCCTACGGCAACGAGCAGTACGTC. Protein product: CASSYSYGNEQYV.

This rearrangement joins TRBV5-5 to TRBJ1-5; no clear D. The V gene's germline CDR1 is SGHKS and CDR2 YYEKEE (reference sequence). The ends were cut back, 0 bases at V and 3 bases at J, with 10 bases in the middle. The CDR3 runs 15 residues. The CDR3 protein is CASSLASALNQPQHF. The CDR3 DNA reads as TGTGCCAGCAGCTTGGCCTCGGCCCTCAATCAGCCCCAGCATTTT. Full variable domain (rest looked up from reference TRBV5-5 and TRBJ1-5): DAGVTQSPTHLIKTRGQQVTLRCSPISGHKSVSWYQQVLGQGPQFIFQYYEKEERGRGNFPDRFSARQFPNYSSELNVNALLLGDSALYLCASSLASALNQPQHFGDGTRLSIL.

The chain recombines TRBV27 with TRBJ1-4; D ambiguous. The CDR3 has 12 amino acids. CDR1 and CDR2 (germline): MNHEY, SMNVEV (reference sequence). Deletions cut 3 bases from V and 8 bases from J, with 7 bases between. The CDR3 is CASSFPGEKLFF. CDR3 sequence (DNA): TGTGCCAGCAGTTTTCCGGGGGAAAAACTGTTTTTT.

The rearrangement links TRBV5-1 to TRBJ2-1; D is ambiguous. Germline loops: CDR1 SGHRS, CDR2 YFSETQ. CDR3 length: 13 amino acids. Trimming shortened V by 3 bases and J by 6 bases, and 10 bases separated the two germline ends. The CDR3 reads CASSSRSGNEQFF. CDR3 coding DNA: TGCGCCAGCAGCTCCAGATCGGGCAATGAGCAGTTCTTC.

The CDR3 DNA is TGTGCCAGCGTTCAGGGAATGGGTGAAAAACTGTTTTTT. Translating it yields CASVQGMGEKLFF. The rearrangement joins TRBV18 to TRBJ1-4, with a tentative D call TRBD1 (5 bases). Trimming took off 8 bases at V and 7 bases at J, with 14 bases between the two ends. Germline values: CDR1 KGHSH, CDR2 LQKENI. The CDR3 extends over 13 amino acids.

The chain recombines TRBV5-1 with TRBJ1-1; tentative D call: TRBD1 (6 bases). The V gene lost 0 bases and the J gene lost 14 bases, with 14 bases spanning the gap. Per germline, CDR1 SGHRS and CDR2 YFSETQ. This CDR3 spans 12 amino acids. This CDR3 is CASSLGGQGGFF. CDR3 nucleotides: TGCGCCAGCAGCTTGGGAGGCCAAGGGGGGTTCTTT.

The CDR3 here is CASSIGRGDWDFQPQHF. Here the CDR3 DNA reads TGTGCCAGTAGTATAGGACGGGGGGACTGGGATTTTCAGCCCCAGCATTTT. V usage is TRBV19 and J usage is TRBJ1-5; perhaps TRBD1 as D (5 bases). Germline assignment: CDR1 LNHDA and CDR2 SQIVND (reference sequence). The V and J ends lost 1 base and 6 bases respectively, with 19 bases between them. The CDR3 is 17 residues long.

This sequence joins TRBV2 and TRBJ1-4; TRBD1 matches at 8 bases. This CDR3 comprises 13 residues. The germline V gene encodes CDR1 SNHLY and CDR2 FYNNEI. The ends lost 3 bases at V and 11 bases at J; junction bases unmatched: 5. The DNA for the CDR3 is TGTGCCAGCAGTGACCAGGGGGCAAGTAAACTGTTTTTT. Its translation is CASSDQGASKLFF.

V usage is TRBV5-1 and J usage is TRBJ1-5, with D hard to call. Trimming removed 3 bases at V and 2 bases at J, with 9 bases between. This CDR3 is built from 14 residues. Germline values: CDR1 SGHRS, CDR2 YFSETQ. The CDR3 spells CASSSTPGNQPQHF. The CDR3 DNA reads TGCGCCAGCAGCTCAACACCAGGCAATCAGCCCCAGCATTTT.

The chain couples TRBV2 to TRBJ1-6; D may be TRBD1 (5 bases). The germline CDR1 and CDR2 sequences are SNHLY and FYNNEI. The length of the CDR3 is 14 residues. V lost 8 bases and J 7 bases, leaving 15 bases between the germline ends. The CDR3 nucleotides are TGTGCCAGCTGTGCTCAGGGAGTCAATTCACCCCTCCACTTT. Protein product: CASCAQGVNSPLHF.

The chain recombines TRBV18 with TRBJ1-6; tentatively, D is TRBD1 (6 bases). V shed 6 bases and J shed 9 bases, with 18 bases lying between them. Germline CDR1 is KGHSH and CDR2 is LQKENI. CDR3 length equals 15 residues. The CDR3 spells CASSPGTNRRSPLHF. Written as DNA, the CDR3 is TGTGCCAGCTCCCCCGGGACAAATCGTCGTTCACCCCTCCACTTT.

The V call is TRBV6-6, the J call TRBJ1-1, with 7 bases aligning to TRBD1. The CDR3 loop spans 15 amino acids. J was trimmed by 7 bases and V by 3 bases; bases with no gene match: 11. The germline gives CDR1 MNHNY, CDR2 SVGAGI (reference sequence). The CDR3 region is CASSYGGQSGDEAFF. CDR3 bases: TGTGCCAGCAGTTATGGGGGACAGTCAGGGGATGAAGCTTTCTTT.